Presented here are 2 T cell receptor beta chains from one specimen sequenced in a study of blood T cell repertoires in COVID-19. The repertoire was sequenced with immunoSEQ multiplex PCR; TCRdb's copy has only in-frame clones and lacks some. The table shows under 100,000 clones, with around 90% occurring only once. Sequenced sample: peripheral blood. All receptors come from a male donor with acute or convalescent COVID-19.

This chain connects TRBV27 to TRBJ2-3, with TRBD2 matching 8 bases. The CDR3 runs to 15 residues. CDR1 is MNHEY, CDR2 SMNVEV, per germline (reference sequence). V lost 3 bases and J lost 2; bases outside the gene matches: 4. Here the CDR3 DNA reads TGTGCCAGCAGTTTCCGGCGGGGGGCCACAGATACGCAGTATTTT. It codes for CASSFRRGATDTQYF.

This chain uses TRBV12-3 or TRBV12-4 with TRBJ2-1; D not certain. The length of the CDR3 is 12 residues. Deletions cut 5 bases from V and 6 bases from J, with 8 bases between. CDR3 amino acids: CASSPGPNEQFF. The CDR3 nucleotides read TGTGCCAGCAGTCCCGGTCCCAATGAGCAGTTCTTC.